This T cell receptor beta chain derives from a study of cytomegalovirus exposure and HLA in healthy donors. Findings and limits, study-wide: Under in vitro conditions, a few CMV-associated chains were confirmed as specific for CMV antigens. An Asian-associated ancestry cluster reportedly showed fewer N-insertions than the roughly 700-donor mean in a later analysis. Later on, an analysis tied under 20,000 TCR beta sequences to HLA alleles at 0.05 false discovery rate. Altogether, around 160 TCR beta chains were recorded as cytomegalovirus-associated.

To note about this clone: Antigen: not known.

The PCR had 60 Vbeta and 13 Jbeta primers. The method was immunoSEQ multiplex PCR; TCRdb's version includes in-frame clones alone and lacks a portion of them. This sample's clone table lists approximately 27,000 clones. The V and J ends lost 4 bases and 5 bases respectively, with 13 bases between them. In germline, CDR1 is MRHNA, CDR2 SNTAGT. The CDR3 is made up of 14 amino acids. The sample taken for sequencing was PBMCs. The chain links TRBV6-4 to TRBJ2-3; possibly TRBD2 for D (7 bases). This clonotype originated in a man younger than 45 in good health and CMV-seronegative. As DNA, the CDR3 is TGTGCCAGCAGTGTTTCGGGGGGCGAAGATACGCAGTATTTT. As protein: CASSVSGGEDTQYF.